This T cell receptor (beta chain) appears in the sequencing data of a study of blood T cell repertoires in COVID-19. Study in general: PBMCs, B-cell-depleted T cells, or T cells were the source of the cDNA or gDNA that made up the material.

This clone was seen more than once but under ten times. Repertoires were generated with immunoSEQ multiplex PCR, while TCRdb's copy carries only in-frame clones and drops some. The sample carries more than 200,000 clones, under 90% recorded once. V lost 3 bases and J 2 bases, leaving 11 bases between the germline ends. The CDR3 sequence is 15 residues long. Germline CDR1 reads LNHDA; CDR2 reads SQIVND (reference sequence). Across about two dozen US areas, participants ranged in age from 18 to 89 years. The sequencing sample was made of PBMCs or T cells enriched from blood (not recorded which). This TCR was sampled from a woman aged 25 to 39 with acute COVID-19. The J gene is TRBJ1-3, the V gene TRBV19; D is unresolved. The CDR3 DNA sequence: TGTGCCAGTAGTATTGCCAGTTCTGCTGGAAACACCATATATTTT. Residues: CASSIASSAGNTIYF.